This TCR beta chain was observed in a study of blood T cell repertoires in COVID-19. The overall study: The samples span acute and convalescent COVID-19 from the United States, Italy and Spain. Sources were T cells, B-cell-depleted T cells, or PBMCs; the material itself was cDNA or gDNA.

V lost 5 bases and J 7 bases, leaving 14 bases between the germline ends. Per the germline V gene, CDR1 is SGHTA and CDR2 is FQGNSA. This CDR3 contains 13 residues. Under the authors' procedure: The assay estimated nucleated cells by amplifying reference gene primers. Sequenced by immunoSEQ multiplex PCR; TCRdb stores in-frame clones only, minus some. V, J and clone size reflect that table, while D and trimming were determined from the DNA. The repertoire has about 190,000 clones, 90% of them found once; the top ten carry about 0.58%. This receptor was obtained from a man between 45 and 60 years old with acute or convalescent COVID-19. What was sequenced was peripheral blood. The rearrangement links TRBV7-2 to TRBJ1-2; D possibly corresponds to TRBD1 (6 bases). CDR3 bases: TGTGCCAGCAGCCTAGAACAGGGAGCTGGCTACACCTTC. This encodes CASSLEQGAGYTF.